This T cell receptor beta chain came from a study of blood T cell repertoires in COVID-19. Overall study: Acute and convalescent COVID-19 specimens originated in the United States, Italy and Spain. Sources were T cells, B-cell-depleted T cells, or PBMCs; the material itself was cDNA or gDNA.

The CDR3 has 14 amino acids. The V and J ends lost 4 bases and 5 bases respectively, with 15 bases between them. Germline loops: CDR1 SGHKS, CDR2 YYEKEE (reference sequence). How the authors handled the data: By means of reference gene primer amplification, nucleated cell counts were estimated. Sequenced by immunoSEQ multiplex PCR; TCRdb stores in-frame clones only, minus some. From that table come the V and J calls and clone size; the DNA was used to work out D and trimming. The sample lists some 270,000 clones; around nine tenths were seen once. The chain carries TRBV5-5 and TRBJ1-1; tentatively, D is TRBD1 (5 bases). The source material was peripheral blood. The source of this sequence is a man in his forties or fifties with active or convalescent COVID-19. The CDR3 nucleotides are TGTGCCAGCAGCAGGGACCCCGGGAGGACTGAAGCTTTCTTT. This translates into CASSRDPGRTEAFF.